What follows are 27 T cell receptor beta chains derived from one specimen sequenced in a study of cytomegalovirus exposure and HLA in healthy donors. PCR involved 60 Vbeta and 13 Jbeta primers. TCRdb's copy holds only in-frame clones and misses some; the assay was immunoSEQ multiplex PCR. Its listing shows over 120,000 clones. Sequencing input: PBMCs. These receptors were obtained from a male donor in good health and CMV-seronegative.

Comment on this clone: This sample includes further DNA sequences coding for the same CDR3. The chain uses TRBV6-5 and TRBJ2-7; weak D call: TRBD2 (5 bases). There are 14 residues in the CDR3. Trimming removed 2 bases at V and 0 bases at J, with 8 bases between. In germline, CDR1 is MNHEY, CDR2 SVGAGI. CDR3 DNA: TGTGCCAGCAGTTACCGAGGGAGCTCCTACGAGCAGTACTTC. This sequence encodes CASSYRGSSYEQYF.

Here the CDR3 DNA reads TGTGCCAGCAGTTATCGGCGGGGTGTGCAGTTCTTC. It encodes CASSYRRGVQFF. The V and J genes are TRBV7-2 and TRBJ2-1; tentative D call: TRBD2 (6 bases). This CDR3 contains 12 residues. V gave up 6 bases and J gave up 12 bases, with 15 bases separating them. Germline V gene sequence: CDR1 SGHTA, CDR2 FQGNSA.

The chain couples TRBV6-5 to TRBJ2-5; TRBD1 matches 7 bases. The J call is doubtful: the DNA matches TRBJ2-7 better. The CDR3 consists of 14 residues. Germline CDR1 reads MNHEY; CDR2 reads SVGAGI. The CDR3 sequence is CASRLRDSHYEQYF. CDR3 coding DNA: TGTGCCAGCAGACTCCGGGACAGTCACTACGAGCAGTACTTC.

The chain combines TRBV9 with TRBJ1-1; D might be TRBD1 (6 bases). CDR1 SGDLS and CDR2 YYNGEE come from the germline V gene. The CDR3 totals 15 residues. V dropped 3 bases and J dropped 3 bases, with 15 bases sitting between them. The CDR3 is CASSAGGAGDTEAFF. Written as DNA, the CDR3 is TGTGCCAGCAGCGCCGGGGGGGCGGGGGACACTGAAGCTTTCTTT.

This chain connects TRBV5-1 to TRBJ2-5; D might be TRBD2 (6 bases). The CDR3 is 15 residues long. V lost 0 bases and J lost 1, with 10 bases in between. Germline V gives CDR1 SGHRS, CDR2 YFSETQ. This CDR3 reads CASSLAGTFQETQYF. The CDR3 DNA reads TGCGCCAGCAGCTTGGCCGGGACTTTCCAAGAGACCCAGTACTTC.

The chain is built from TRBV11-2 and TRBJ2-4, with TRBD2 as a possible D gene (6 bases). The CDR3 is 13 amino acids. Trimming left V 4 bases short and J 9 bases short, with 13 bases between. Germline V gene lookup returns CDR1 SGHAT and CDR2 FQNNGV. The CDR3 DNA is TGTGCCAGCAGCTCCGGGACGGGAGCCATTCAGTACTTC. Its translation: CASSSGTGAIQYF.

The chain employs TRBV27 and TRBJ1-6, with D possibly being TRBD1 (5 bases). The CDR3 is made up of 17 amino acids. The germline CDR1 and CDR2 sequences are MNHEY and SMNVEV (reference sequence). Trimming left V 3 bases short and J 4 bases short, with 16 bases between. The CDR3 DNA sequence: TGTGCCAGCAGTTTCCAAAGGGGAGGTAATTATAATTCACCCCTCCACTTT. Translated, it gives CASSFQRGGNYNSPLHF.

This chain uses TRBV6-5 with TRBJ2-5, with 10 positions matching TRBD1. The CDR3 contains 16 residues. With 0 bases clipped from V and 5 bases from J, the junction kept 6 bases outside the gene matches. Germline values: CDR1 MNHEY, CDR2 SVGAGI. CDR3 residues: CASSYSATGGWETQYF. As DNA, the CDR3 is TGTGCCAGCAGTTACTCTGCGACAGGGGGCTGGGAGACCCAGTACTTC.

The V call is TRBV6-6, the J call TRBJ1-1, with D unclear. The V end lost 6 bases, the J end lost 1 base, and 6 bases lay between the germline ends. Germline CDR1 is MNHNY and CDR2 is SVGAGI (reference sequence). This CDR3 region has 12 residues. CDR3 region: CASREQNTEAFF. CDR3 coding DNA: TGTGCCAGCAGAGAACAGAACACTGAAGCTTTCTTT.

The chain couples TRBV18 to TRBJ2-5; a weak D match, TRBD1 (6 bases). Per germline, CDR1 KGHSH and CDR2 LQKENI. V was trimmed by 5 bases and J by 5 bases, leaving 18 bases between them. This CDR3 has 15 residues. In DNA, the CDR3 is TGTGCCAGCTCATCGACAGCAGGGGCCCGGGAGACCCAGTACTTC. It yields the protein CASSSTAGARETQYF.

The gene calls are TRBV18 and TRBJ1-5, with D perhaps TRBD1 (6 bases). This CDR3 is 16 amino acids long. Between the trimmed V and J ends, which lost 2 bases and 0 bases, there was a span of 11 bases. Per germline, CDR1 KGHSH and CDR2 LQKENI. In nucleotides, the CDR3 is TGTGCCAGCTCACCAGGGACACCTGATAGCAATCAGCCCCAGCATTTT. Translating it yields CASSPGTPDSNQPQHF.

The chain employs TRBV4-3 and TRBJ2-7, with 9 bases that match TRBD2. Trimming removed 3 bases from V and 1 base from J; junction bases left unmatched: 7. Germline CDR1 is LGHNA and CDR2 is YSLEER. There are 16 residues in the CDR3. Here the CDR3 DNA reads TGCGCCAGCAGCCAGGGAGCGGGGGGCCTTTCCTACGAGCAGTACTTC. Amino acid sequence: CASSQGAGGLSYEQYF.

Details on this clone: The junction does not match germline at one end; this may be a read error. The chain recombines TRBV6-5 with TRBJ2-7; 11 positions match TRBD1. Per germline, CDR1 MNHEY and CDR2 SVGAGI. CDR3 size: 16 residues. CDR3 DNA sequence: TGTGCCAGCAGCTACTCGGACAGGGGGCTCTCCTACGAGCAGTACTTC. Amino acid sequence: CASSYSDRGLSYEQYF.

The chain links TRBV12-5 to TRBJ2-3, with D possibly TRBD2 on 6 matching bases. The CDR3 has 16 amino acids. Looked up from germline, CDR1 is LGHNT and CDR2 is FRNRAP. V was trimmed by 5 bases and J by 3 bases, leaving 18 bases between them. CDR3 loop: CASGPLGGRSTDTQYF. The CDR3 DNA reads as TGTGCTAGTGGTCCCCTAGGAGGGAGAAGTACAGATACGCAGTATTTT.

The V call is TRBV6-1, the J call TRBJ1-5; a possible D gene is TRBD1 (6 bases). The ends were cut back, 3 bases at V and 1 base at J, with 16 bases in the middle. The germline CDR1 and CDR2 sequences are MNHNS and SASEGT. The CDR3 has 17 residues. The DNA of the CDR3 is TGTGCCAGCAGTGACCCTCCACAGGGTTTAAGCAATCAGCCCCAGCATTTT. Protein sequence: CASSDPPQGLSNQPQHF.

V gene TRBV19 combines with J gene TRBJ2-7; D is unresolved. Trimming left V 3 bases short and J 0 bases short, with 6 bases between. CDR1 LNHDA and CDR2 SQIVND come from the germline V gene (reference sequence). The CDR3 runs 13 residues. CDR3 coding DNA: TGTGCCAGTAGTATGGGCCTCTCCTACGAGCAGTACTTC. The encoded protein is CASSMGLSYEQYF. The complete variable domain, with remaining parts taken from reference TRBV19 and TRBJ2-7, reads DGGITQSPKYLFRKEGQNVTLSCEQNLNHDAMYWYRQDPGQGLRLIYYSQIVNDFQKGDIAEGYSVSREKKESFPLTVTSAQKNPTAFYLCASSMGLSYEQYFGPGTRLTVT.

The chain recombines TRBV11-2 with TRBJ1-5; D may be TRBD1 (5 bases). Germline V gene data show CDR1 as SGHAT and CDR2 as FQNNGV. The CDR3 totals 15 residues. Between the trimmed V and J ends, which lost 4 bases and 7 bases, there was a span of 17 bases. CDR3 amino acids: CASSSGGGWGQPQHF. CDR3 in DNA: TGTGCCAGCAGCTCCGGGGGAGGGTGGGGGCAGCCCCAGCATTTT.

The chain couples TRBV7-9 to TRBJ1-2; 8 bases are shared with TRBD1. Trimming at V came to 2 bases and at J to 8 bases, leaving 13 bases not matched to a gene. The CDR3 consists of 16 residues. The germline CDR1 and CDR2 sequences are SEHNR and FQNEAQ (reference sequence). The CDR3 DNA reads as TGTGCCAGCAGCTTAAAACTCGGCAGGGGGCGCGTAGGCTACACCTTC. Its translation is CASSLKLGRGRVGYTF.

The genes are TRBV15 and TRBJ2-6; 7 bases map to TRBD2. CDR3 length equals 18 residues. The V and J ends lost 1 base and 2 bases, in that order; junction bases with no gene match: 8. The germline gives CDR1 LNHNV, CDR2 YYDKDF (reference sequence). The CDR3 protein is CATSRVGPGGTGANVLTF. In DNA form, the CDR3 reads TGTGCCACCAGCAGAGTGGGCCCGGGGGGAACTGGGGCCAACGTCCTGACTTTC.

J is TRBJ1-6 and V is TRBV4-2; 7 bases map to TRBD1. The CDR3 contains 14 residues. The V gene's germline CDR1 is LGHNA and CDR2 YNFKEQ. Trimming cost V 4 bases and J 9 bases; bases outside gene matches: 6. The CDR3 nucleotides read TGTGCCAGCAGCCGCGACAGGGAGTTTTCACCCCTCCACTTT. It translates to CASSRDREFSPLHF.

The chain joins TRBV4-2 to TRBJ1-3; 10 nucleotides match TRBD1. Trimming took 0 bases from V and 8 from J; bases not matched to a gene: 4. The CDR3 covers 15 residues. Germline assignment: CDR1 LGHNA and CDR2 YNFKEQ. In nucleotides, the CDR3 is TGTGCCAGCAGCCAAGAGACAGGGGGCGCGGACACCATATATTTT. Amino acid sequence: CASSQETGGADTIYF.

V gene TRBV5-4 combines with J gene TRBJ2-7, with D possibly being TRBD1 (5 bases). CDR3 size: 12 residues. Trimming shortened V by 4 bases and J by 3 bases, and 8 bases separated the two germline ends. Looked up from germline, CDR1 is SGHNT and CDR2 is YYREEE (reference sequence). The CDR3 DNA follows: TGTGCCAGCAGCCAGGGCCTCTACGAGCAGTACTTC. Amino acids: CASSQGLYEQYF.

In nucleotides, the CDR3 is TGTGCCAGCAGCCCGACGAGGTGGAGGGTCGGCGGTACGCAGTATTTT. Translating gives CASSPTRWRVGGTQYF. The V call is TRBV13, the J call TRBJ2-3, with a possible D match to TRBD2 (6 bases). The CDR3 consists of 16 residues. Trimming took off 5 bases at V and 8 bases at J, with 23 bases between the two ends. Germline loops: CDR1 PRHDT, CDR2 FYEKMQ (reference sequence).

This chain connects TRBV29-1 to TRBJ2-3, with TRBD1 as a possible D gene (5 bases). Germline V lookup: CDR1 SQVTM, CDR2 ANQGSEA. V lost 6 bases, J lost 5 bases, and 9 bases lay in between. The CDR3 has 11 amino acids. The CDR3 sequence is CSVAQGDTQYF. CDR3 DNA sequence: TGCAGCGTAGCCCAGGGAGATACGCAGTATTTT.

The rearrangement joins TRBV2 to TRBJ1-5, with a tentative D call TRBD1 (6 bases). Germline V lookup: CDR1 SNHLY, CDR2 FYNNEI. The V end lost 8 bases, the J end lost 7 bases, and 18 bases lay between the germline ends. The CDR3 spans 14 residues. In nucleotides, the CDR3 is TGTGCCAGCCGAGAGCGGGGGGCTGAACAGCCCCAGCATTTT. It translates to CASRERGAEQPQHF.

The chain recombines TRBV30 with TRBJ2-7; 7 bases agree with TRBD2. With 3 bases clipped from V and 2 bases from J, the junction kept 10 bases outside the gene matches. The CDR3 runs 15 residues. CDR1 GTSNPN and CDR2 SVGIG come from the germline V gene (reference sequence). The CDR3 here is CAWRISGRSAYEQYF. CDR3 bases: TGTGCCTGGAGGATTAGCGGGCGGAGCGCCTACGAGCAGTACTTC.

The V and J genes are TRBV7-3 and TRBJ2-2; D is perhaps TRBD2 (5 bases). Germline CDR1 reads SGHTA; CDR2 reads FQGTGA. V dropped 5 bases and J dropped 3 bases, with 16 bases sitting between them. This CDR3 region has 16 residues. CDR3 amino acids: CASSASRGVDTGELFF. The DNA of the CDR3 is TGTGCCAGCAGCGCCTCTCGGGGTGTGGACACCGGGGAGCTGTTTTTT.